These 8 T cell receptor beta chains originate from one sample sequenced in a study of cytomegalovirus exposure and HLA in healthy donors (dated by TCRdb to 2015 to 2018). Library creation used the immunoSEQ multiplex PCR assay. For the multiplex PCR, a mixture combining 60 forward primers for TCR Vbeta segments and 13 reverse primers for TCR Jbeta segments was used. Drawn from immuneACCESS, this table holds only the in-frame rearrangements with V and J called that TCRdb kept. Clones are partly lost; checked studies trace under half to an unresolved V gene and leave the rest unexplained. This sample holds about 150,000 clones; 84% were observed only once. The ten largest account for roughly 5.2% of the sample. The sample comprised PBMCs. These receptors were taken from a girl aged 10-17 years in good health and CMV-seropositive.

The V and J genes are TRBV9 and TRBJ1-1; the D gene is possibly TRBD1 (6 bases). Trimming removed 4 bases at V and 4 bases at J, with 14 bases between. Germline CDR1 is SGDLS and CDR2 is YYNGEE. This CDR3 contains 14 residues. The CDR3 here is CASSTGTLPTEAFF. In nucleotides, the CDR3 is TGTGCCAGCAGCACTGGGACACTTCCCACTGAAGCTTTCTTT. Full variable domain (remainder filled in from reference TRBV9 and TRBJ1-1): DSGVTQTPKHLITATGQRVTLRCSPRSGDLSVYWYQQSLDQGLQFLIQYYNGEERAKGNILERFSAQQFPDLHSELNLSSLELGDSALYFCASSTGTLPTEAFFGQGTRLTVV.

This chain links TRBV7-6 with TRBJ1-1; D is ambiguous. The V gene lost 2 bases and the J gene lost 0 bases, with 10 bases spanning the gap. The CDR3 loop spans 15 amino acids. Germline V gives CDR1 SGHVS, CDR2 FNYEAQ. The CDR3, as DNA: TGTGCCAGCAGCTTATACGAGGCGATGAACACTGAAGCTTTCTTT. This encodes CASSLYEAMNTEAFF. The whole variable domain, filled in from reference TRBV7-6 and TRBJ1-1, reads GAGVSQSPRYKVTKRGQDVALRCDPISGHVSLYWYRQALGQGPEFLTYFNYEAQQDKSGLPNDRFSAERPEGSISTLTIQRTEQRDSAMYRCASSLYEAMNTEAFFGQGTRLTVV.

V is TRBV27 and J is TRBJ1-1; no definite D call. The germline V and J ends were trimmed by 5 bases and 1 base, with 11 bases remaining between them. The CDR3 has 14 residues. From germline, CDR1 is MNHEY and CDR2 SMNVEV (reference sequence). The CDR3 DNA is TGTGCCAGCAGTACTCCGTCGGGGAACACTGAAGCTTTCTTT. This translates into CASSTPSGNTEAFF.

The chain uses TRBV5-6 and TRBJ1-1; D gene ambiguous. V lost 0 bases to trimming and J lost 1 base, with 4 bases between them. The CDR3 loop spans 13 amino acids. The germline V gene encodes CDR1 SGHDT and CDR2 YYEEEE. Here the CDR3 reads CASSLGRNTEAFF. CDR3 sequence (DNA): TGTGCCAGCAGCTTGGGTCGGAACACTGAAGCTTTCTTT.

The V gene is TRBV7-2, the J gene TRBJ2-1, with TRBD2 matching over 12 bases. There are 15 residues in the CDR3. After removal of 6 bases from V and 7 bases from J, the junction contained 7 bases not matched to a gene. Per the germline V gene, CDR1 is SGHTA and CDR2 is FQGNSA. The CDR3 nucleotides read TGTGCCAGCAGGTCTAGCGGGGGGGCTCGGAATGAGCAGTTCTTC. This encodes CASRSSGGARNEQFF.

The chain has TRBV28 and TRBJ1-2, with D possibly being TRBD1 (5 bases). Germline-derived CDR1 and CDR2 are MDHEN and SYDVKM. The V end was cut by 6 bases, the J end by 3 bases, with 14 bases between. This CDR3 spans 14 amino acids. The CDR3 DNA is TGTGCCAGCAGGGATTTCGGGGGGGACTATGGCTACACCTTC. Its protein is CASRDFGGDYGYTF.

J is TRBJ1-2 and V is TRBV6-5; possibly TRBD1 for D (6 bases). Germline V gene lookup returns CDR1 MNHEY and CDR2 SVGAGI. This CDR3 spans 15 amino acids. V shed 8 bases and J shed 2 bases, with 18 bases lying between them. The CDR3 DNA sequence: TGTGCCAGCCTTAGGGCAGGGGCCTTAAACTATGGCTACACCTTC. Its protein is CASLRAGALNYGYTF.

This chain joins TRBV29-1 and TRBJ1-1; a possible D gene is TRBD1 (5 bases). Trimming removed 8 bases from V and 11 bases from J, with 9 bases in between. CDR1 SQVTM and CDR2 ANQGSEA come from the germline V gene. This CDR3 has 8 residues. Written as DNA, the CDR3 is TGCAGCACTGGGGGGGCTTTCTTT. It codes for CSTGGAFF.